This T cell receptor beta chain comes out of a study of shared clonotypes between healthy human individuals. To note about this clone: What it binds is unknown.

Whole-study results and caveats: Clonotype sharing levels among donors were expected to vary with sequencing depth. Large sequencing depth failed to make sorted-subset sequencing complete, rarefaction showed.

V was pared by 2 bases and J by 9 bases, with 20 bases between. Per germline, CDR1 KGHSH and CDR2 LQKENI. This CDR3 region has 16 residues. Each sorted subset replicate got 200 ng genomic DNA, 25,000 to 35,000 genomes. This table comes from immunoSEQ multiplex PCR, and its TCRdb copy is limited to in-frame clones, with some not included. This sample has about 1 million clones, with approximately 78% found just once. The sequence was collected from a man between 18 and 35 years old in good health. Some clones in this sample may be carry-over from other donors' samples. The chain carries TRBV18 and TRBJ2-1, with unresolved D. Sequencing was carried out using memory CD4+ T cells from PBMCs. Regarding subset: CD45RA-negative fraction. The DNA of the CDR3 is TGTGCCAGCTCACCAGTGGTAGGGATTGCCCCCGGTGAGCAGTTCTTC. Residues: CASSPVVGIAPGEQFF.